Below, 2 T cell receptor beta chains from the same sample are listed, as sequenced in a study of metastatic and nonmetastatic thyroid tumors. All patients were treatment-naive before thyroid surgery. TCRdb reanalyzed the PCR reads via MiXCR. The sample yields some 30,000 clones, 10% to 12% seen once. The sequenced material came from blood. The receptors were sampled from a female donor with papillary thyroid cancer or a benign thyroid nodule (not recorded which). Some clones in this sample may be carry-over from other donors' samples.

This clone was counted ten times or more. CDR3 coding DNA: TGTGCCAGCAGCTTACGTCGGGGAACAACGACCGGGGAGCTGTTTTTT. Translating gives CASSLRRGTTTGELFF. The chain links TRBV7-2 to TRBJ2-2; D is possibly TRBD2 (5 bases). Germline-derived CDR1 and CDR2 are SGHTA and FQGNSA. The CDR3 is 16 residues long. Trimming stripped 2 bases from V and 5 bases from J, with 15 bases between.

The rearrangement uses TRBV20-1 and TRBJ2-7, with D tentatively TRBD1 (6 bases). V lost 2 bases, J lost 3 bases, and 11 bases lay in between. The germline CDR1 and CDR2 sequences are DFQATT and SNEGSKA (reference sequence). The CDR3 is 13 residues long. CDR3 DNA sequence: TGCAGTGCTAGACGGACAGTCAACTACGAGCAGTACTTC. Encoded protein: CSARRTVNYEQYF.